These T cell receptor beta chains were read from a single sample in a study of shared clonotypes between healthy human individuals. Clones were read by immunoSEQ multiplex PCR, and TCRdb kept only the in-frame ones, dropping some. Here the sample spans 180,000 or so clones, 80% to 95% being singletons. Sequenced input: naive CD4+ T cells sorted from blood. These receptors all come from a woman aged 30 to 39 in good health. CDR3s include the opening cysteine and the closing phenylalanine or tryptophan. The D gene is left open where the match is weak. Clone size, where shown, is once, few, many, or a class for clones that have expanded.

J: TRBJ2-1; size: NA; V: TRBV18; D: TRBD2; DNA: TGTGCCAGCTCACCAGGGATAGCGGGAGTCGATGAGCAGTTCTTC; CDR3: CASSPGIAGVDEQFF
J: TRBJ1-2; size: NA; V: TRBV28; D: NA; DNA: TGTGCCAGCAGTTTTCCAGCAGGGGATGGCAATGGCTACACCTTC; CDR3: CASSFPAGDGNGYTF
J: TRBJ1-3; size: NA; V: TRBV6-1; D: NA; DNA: TGTGCCAGCAGTCCGACCCTTAACACCATATATTTT; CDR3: CASSPTLNTIYF
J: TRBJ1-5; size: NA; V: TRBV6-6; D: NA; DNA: TGTGCCAGCATTCACAGGGTAGGCCAGCCCCAGCATTTT; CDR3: CASIHRVGQPQHF
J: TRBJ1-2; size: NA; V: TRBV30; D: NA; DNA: TGTGCCTGGACCGAAAATCCGGGGGTGAGCTACACCTTC; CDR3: CAWTENPGVSYTF
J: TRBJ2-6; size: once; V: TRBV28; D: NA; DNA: TGTGCCAGCAGTTTATATGGGGGACTTGGTGGGGCCAACGTCCTGACTTTC; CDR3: CASSLYGGLGGANVLTF
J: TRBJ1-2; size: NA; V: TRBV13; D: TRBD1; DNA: TGTGCCAGCAGTTTCTGGACAGGGGAAAGGGGCTACACCTTC; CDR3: CASSFWTGERGYTF
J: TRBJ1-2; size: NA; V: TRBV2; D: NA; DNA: TGTGCCAGCAGTGAAACGGGGGCTAACTATGGCTACACCTTC; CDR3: CASSETGANYGYTF
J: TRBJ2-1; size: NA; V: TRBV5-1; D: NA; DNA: TGCGCCAGCAGCTTGGCGGGGACTGCCTACAATGAGCAGTTCTTC; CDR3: CASSLAGTAYNEQFF
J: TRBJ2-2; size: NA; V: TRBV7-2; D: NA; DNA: TGTGCCAGCAGCTTAGTTCAAGCGGGTTACGGGGAGCTGTTTTTT; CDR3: CASSLVQAGYGELFF
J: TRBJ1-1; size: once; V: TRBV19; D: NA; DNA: TGTGCCAGCCGGGGAGGGGCGGCGAATATGAACACTGAAGCTTTCTTT; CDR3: CASRGGAANMNTEAFF
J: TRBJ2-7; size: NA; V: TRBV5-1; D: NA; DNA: TGCGCCAGCAGCGGGGGGACATCTAGCGACGAGCAGTACTTC; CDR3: CASSGGTSSDEQYF
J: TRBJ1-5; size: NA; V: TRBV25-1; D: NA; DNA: TGTGCCAGCAGTGAAAGCCTTAATCAGCCCCAGCATTTT; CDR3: CASSESLNQPQHF
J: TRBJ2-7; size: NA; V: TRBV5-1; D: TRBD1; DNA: TGCGCCAGCAGCTTAGGGAGGGACAGGGTAAACTACGAGCAGTACTTC; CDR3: CASSLGRDRVNYEQYF
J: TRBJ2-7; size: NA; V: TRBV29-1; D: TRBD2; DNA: TGCAGCGCTAGGACTAGCGGCTACGAGCAGTACTTC; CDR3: CSARTSGYEQYF
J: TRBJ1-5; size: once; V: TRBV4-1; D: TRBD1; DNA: TGCGCCAGCAGCCCCTGGGACAGCTATCAGCCCCAGCATTTT; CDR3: CASSPWDSYQPQHF
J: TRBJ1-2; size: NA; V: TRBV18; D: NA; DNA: TGTGCCAGCTCACCATACGACCAGGAGGATTCAGGCTATGGCTACACCTTC; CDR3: CASSPYDQEDSGYGYTF
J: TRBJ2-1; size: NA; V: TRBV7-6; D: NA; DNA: TGTGCCAGCAGCTTAGGACCGTTCAGTGAGCAGTTCTTC; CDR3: CASSLGPFSEQFF
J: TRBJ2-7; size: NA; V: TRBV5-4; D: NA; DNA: TGTGCCAGCAGCTCTTACTACGAGCAGTACTTC; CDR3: CASSSYYEQYF
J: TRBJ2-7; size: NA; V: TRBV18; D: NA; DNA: TGTGCCAGCTCACCAAATGGGGACGGCGAGCAGTACTTC; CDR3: CASSPNGDGEQYF
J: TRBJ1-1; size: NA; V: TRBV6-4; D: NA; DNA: TGTGCCAGCAGCCCCACCAGGAGGGAAGGAAACACTGAAGCTTTCTTT; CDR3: CASSPTRREGNTEAFF
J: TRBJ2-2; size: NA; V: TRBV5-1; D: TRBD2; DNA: TGCGCCAGCAGCTCGGCCCCTGAACGACTAGCGGCCGGGGAGCTGTTTTTT; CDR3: CASSSAPERLAAGELFF